The T cell receptor beta chain described here comes from a study of T-cell reconstitution after alpha-beta-depleted transplantation in children. This clonotype was seen more than once but under ten times. CDR1 and CDR2 from the germline V gene are MNHNS and SASEGT. The CDR3 length is 14 residues. Trimming took off 6 bases at V and 9 bases at J, with 20 bases between the two ends. The library targeted TCRbeta and was prepared with unique molecular identifiers. Using its own MiXCR run on the PCR reads, TCRdb lists one record per CDR3 protein. The sample carries roughly 500,000 distinct CDR3 sequences, about 31% recorded once.

The specimen was PBMCs from the stem cell graft donor, collected from the stem cell graft. This receptor was obtained from a human donor who donated a stem cell graft to a child with aplastic anemia. The V call is TRBV6-1, the J call TRBJ1-1; the D gene is possibly TRBD1 (6 bases). The CDR3 coding sequence is TGTGCCAGCAGGACCCAGGCCGTGGGGGCCAAAGCTTTCTTT. Protein product: CASRTQAVGAKAFF.